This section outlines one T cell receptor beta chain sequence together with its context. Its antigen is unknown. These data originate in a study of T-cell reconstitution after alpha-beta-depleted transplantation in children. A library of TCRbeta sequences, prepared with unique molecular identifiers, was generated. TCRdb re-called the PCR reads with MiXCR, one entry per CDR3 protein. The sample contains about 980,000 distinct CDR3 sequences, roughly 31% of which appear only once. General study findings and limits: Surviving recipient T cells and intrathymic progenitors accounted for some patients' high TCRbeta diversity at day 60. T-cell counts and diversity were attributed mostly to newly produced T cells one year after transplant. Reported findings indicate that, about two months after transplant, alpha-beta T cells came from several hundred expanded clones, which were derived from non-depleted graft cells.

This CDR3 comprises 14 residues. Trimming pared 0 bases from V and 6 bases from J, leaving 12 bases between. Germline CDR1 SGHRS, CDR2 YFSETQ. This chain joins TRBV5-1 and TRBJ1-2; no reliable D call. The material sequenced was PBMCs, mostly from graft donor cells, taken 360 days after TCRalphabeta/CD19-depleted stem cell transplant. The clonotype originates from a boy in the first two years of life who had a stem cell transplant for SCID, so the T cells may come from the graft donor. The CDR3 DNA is TGCGCCAGCAGCTTGGTCGCCGGAAGCGATGGCTACACCTTC. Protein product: CASSLVAGSDGYTF.